The present entry profiles one TCR beta chain with its context. Antigen specificity is unknown. Germline CDR1 is KGHSH and CDR2 is LQKENI. The CDR3 runs 14 residues. Deletions cut 2 bases from V and 4 bases from J, with 11 bases between. The data were taken from a study of T cell responses to AZD1222 COVID-19 vaccine. General observations from the study: Every sample of the repertoires postdated the peak T cell response.

Repertoires were generated with immunoSEQ multiplex PCR, while TCRdb's copy carries only in-frame clones and drops some. The repertoire holds 84,000 or so clones, with about 85% as singletons. The rearrangement links TRBV18 to TRBJ2-5; D is undetermined. The sample consisted of peripheral blood, taken on day 0 of AZD1222 vaccination. The sequence came from an adult in good health. The CDR3, as DNA: TGTGCCAGCTCACCAGGGTCTGCCCGAGAGACCCAGTACTTC. Protein sequence: CASSPGSARETQYF. Full variable domain (remainder filled in from reference TRBV18 and TRBJ2-5): NAGVMQNPRHLVRRRGQEARLRCSPMKGHSHVYWYRQLPEEGLKFMVYLQKENIIDESGMPKERFSAEFPKEGPSILRIQQVVRGDSAAYFCASSPGSARETQYFGPGTRLLVL.